Below are 10 T cell receptor beta chains sequenced from a single sample in a study of CD8 T cells in Susac syndrome. Random-hexamer reverse transcription was applied to roughly 0.5 to 1 ug RNA. A single record per CDR3 protein comes from TCRdb applying MiXCR to the immunoSEQ multiplex PCR reads. Of 120,000 to 150,000 distinct CDR3 sequences listed, 94% were seen once; the top ten hold approximately 0.08%. The sequenced sample was CD4+ T cells from PBMCs. Source of these receptors: a human donor in good health.

This chain uses TRBV3-1 with TRBJ1-1; D might be TRBD1 (5 bases). The CDR3 totals 15 residues. Trimming left V 1 base short and J 3 bases short, with 12 bases between. Germline V CDR1 and CDR2: LGHDT, YNNKEL (reference sequence). CDR3 coding DNA: TGTGCCAGCAGCCAAGCCGGGACGGTTGACACTGAAGCTTTCTTT. This translates into CASSQAGTVDTEAFF.

The rearrangement uses TRBV5-1 and TRBJ2-7; tentative D call: TRBD1 (5 bases). V lost 1 base, J lost 0 bases, and 8 bases lay in between. Looked up from germline, CDR1 is SGHRS and CDR2 is YFSETQ. The CDR3 covers 14 residues. The CDR3 DNA reads as TGCGCCAGCAGCTTGTTGGACACCTCCTACGAGCAGTACTTC. Protein sequence: CASSLLDTSYEQYF. The full variable domain, completed using reference TRBV5-1 and TRBJ2-7, is KAGVTQTPRYLIKTRGQQVTLSCSPISGHRSVSWYQQTPGQGLQFLFEYFSETQRNKGNFPGRFSGRQFSNSRSEMNVSTLELGDSALYLCASSLLDTSYEQYFGPGTRLTVT.

This rearrangement joins TRBV20-1 to TRBJ1-3; D not certain. This CDR3 region has 14 residues. Germline CDR1 DFQATT, CDR2 SNEGSKA (reference sequence). Trimming stripped 0 bases from V and 4 bases from J, with 10 bases between. The CDR3 sequence: CSARDLEPGNTIYF. CDR3 DNA: TGCAGTGCTAGAGATCTGGAACCGGGAAACACCATATATTTT.

The chain employs TRBV2 and TRBJ2-7; no clear D gene. This CDR3 region has 13 residues. Trimming left V 3 bases short and J 0 bases short, with 6 bases between. Germline-derived CDR1 and CDR2 are SNHLY and FYNNEI. The CDR3 bases are TGTGCCAGCAGTGATCGGGCCTCCTACGAGCAGTACTTC. Its protein product is CASSDRASYEQYF.

This clonotype was found once. The rearrangement uses TRBV5-1 and TRBJ2-2, with 8 bases identical to TRBD2. V shed 0 bases and J 2 bases; nucleotides not matched to a gene: 6. CDR1 is SGHRS and CDR2 is YFSETQ in the germline V gene. CDR3 length: 17 residues. CDR3 DNA sequence: TGCGCCAGCAGCTTGGGACGCGGGAGGAATAACACCGGGGAGCTGTTTTTT. Protein product: CASSLGRGRNNTGELFF.

The rearrangement uses TRBV6-2 or TRBV6-3 and TRBJ2-5; 14 positions agree with TRBD2. V shed 6 bases, J shed 1 base, and the junction held 4 bases outside the gene matches. The CDR3 contains 16 residues. Germline assignment: CDR1 MNHEY and CDR2 SVGEGT. The DNA for the CDR3 is TGTGCCAGCAGCCGCGGACTAGCGGGGGGCCAAGAGACCCAGTACTTC. Encoded protein: CASSRGLAGGQETQYF.

The V gene is TRBV6-1, the J gene TRBJ1-2; possible D gene TRBD1, 6 bases. The CDR3 sequence is 12 residues long. CDR1 is MNHNS and CDR2 is SASEGT in the germline V gene. The V gene lost 8 bases and the J gene lost 2 bases, with 9 bases spanning the gap. CDR3 coding DNA: TGTGCCAGCCGAACAGGGAACTATGGCTACACCTTC. Residues: CASRTGNYGYTF.

The genes are TRBV24-1 and TRBJ2-2; TRBD2 aligns across 12 bases. The CDR3 is made up of 18 amino acids. Looked up from germline, CDR1 is KGHDR and CDR2 is SFDVKD. Germline trimming cut 4 bases from V and 4 bases from J; bases unmatched to any gene: 9. The CDR3 is CATSDQGLAGRITGELFF. Written as DNA, the CDR3 is TGTGCCACCAGTGACCAAGGACTAGCGGGAAGGATCACCGGGGAGCTGTTTTTT.

This chain connects TRBV30 to TRBJ1-2; tentative D call: TRBD1 (6 bases). This CDR3 has 13 residues. Trimming stripped 0 bases from V and 7 bases from J, with 12 bases between. In germline, CDR1 is GTSNPN, CDR2 SVGIG (reference sequence). Here the CDR3 reads CAWSVTGGLGYTF. The CDR3 coding sequence is TGTGCCTGGAGTGTCACCGGGGGGCTTGGCTACACCTTC.

The gene calls are TRBV12-3 or TRBV12-4 and TRBJ2-1; D is undetermined. Trimming stripped 5 bases from V and 3 bases from J, with 8 bases between. The CDR3 covers 13 residues. CDR3 in amino acids: CASSARLYNEQFF. In nucleotides, the CDR3 is TGTGCCAGCAGTGCCCGGCTCTACAATGAGCAGTTCTTC.